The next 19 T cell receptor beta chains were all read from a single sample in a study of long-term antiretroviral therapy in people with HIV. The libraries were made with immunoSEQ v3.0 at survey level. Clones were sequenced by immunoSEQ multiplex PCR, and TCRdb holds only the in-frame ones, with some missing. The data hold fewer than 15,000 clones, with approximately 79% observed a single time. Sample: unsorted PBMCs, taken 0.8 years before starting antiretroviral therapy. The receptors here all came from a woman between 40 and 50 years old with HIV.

CDR3 in amino acids: CASSESWGDQPQHF. In DNA, the CDR3 is TGTGCCAGCAGTGAATCATGGGGGGATCAGCCCCAGCATTTT. This chain links TRBV6-1 with TRBJ1-5, with D possibly TRBD1 on 5 matching bases. The germline V and J ends were trimmed by 2 bases and 5 bases, with 10 bases remaining between them. The V gene's germline CDR1 is MNHNS and CDR2 SASEGT. This CDR3 is 14 amino acids long.

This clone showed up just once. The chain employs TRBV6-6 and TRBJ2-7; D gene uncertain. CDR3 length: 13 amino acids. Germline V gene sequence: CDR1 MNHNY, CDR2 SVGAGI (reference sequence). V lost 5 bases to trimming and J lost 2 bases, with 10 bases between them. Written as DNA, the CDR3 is TGTGCCAGCAGTCTTGATTCCACCTACGAGCAGTACTTC. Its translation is CASSLDSTYEQYF.

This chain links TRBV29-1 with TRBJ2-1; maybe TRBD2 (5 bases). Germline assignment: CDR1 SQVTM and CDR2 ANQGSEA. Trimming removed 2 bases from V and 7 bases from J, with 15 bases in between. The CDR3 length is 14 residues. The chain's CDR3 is CSVEPGRGLNEQFF. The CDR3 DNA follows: TGCAGCGTTGAACCGGGTCGGGGTTTAAATGAGCAGTTCTTC.

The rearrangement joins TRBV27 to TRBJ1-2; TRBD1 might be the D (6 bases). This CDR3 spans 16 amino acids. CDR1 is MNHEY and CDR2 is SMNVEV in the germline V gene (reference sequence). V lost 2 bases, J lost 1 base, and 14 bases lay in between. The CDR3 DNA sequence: TGTGCCAGCAGTTTAAGAGGACAGCAGATTAACTATGGCTACACCTTC. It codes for CASSLRGQQINYGYTF.

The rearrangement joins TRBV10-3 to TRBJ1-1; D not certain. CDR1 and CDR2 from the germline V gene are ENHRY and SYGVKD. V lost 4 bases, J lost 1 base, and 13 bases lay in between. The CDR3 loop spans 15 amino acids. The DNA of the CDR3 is TGTGCCATCAGTGGGACCTTGACTCAGAACACTGAAGCTTTCTTT. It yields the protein CAISGTLTQNTEAFF.

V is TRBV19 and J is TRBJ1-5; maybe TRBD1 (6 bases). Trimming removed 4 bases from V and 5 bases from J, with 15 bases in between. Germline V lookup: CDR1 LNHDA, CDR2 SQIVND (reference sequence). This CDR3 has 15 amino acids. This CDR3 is CASSTDSSRHQPQHF. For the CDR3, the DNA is TGTGCCAGTAGTACGGACAGCTCCCGACATCAGCCCCAGCATTTT.

The CDR3 DNA sequence: TGTGCCAGCTCACCACCACGGTTCTCCTACGAGCAGTACTTC. Protein sequence: CASSPPRFSYEQYF. This chain connects TRBV18 to TRBJ2-7; D unresolved. CDR1 is KGHSH, CDR2 LQKENI, per germline. Trimming took off 0 bases at V and 0 bases at J, with 6 bases between the two ends. The CDR3 is 14 residues long.

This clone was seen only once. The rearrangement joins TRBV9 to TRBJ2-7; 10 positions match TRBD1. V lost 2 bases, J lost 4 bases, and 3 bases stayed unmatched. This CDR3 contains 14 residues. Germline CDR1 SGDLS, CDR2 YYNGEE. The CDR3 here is CASSVGTGVYEQYF. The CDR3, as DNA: TGTGCCAGCAGCGTTGGGACAGGGGTGTACGAGCAGTACTTC.

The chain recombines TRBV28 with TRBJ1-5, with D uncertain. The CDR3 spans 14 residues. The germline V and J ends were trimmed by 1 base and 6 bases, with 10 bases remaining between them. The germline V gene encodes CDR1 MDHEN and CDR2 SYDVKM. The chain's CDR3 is CASSLLSSSQPQHF. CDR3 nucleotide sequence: TGTGCCAGCAGTTTATTATCAAGTAGTCAGCCCCAGCATTTT.

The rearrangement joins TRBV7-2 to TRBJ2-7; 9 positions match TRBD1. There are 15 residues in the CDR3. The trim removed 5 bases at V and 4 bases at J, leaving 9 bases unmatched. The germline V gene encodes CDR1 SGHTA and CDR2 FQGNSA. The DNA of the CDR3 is TGTGCCAGCAGCACCCACAGGGGGCAACGGTACGAGCAGTACTTC. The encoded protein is CASSTHRGQRYEQYF.

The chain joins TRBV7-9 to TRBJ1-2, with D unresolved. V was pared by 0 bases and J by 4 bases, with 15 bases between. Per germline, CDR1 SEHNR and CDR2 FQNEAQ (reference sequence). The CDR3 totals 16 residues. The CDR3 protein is CASSLALEGPSYGYTF. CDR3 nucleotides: TGTGCCAGCAGCTTAGCGTTGGAGGGTCCTTCCTATGGCTACACCTTC.

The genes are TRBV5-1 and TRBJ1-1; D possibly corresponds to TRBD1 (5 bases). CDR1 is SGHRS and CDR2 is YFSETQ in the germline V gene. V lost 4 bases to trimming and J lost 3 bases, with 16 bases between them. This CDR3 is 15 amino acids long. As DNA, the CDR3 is TGCGCCAGCAGCCCTGGGGGGGGGTACGACACTGAAGCTTTCTTT. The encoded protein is CASSPGGGYDTEAFF.

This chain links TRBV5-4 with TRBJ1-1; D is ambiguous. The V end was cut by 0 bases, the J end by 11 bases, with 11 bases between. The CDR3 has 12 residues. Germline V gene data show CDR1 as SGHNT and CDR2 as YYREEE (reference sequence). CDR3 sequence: CASSLEGNGAFF. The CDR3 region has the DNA TGTGCCAGCAGCTTGGAAGGTAATGGGGCTTTCTTT.

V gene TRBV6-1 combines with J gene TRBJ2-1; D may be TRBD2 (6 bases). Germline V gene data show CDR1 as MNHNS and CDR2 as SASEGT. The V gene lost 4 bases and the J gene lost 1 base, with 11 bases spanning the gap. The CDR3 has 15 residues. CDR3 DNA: TGTGCCAGCAGTGTTGGGGGGAGTTCCTACAATGAGCAGTTCTTC. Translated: CASSVGGSSYNEQFF.

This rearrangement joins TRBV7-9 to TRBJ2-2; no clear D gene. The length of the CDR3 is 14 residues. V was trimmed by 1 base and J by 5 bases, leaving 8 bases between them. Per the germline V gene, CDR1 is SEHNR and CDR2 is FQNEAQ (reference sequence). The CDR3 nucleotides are TGTGCCAGCAGCTTAGAGACGAGAACCGGGGAGCTGTTTTTT. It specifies CASSLETRTGELFF.

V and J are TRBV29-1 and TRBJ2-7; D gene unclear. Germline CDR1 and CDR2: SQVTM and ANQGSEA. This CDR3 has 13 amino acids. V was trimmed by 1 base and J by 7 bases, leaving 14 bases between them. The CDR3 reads CSVEGTAGAEQYF. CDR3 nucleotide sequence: TGCAGCGTTGAAGGGACCGCCGGAGCGGAGCAGTACTTC.

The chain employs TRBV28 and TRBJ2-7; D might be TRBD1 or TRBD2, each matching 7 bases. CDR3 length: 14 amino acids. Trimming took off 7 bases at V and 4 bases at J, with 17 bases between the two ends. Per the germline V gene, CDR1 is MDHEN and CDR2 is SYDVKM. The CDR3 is CASISGGGRYEQYF. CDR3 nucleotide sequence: TGTGCCAGCATTTCAGGGGGGGGACGGTACGAGCAGTACTTC. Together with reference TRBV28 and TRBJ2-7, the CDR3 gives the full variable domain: DVKVTQSSRYLVKRTGEKVFLECVQDMDHENMFWYRQDPGLGLRLIYFSYDVKMKEKGDIPEGYSVSREKKERFSLILESASTNQTSMYLCASISGGGRYEQYFGPGTRLTVT.

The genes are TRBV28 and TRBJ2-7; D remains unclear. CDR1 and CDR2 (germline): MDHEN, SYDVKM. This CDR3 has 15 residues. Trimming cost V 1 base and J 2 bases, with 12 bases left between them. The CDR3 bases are TGTGCCAGCAGTTTATTTTTGGCAGGAACCTACGAGCAGTACTTC. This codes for CASSLFLAGTYEQYF.

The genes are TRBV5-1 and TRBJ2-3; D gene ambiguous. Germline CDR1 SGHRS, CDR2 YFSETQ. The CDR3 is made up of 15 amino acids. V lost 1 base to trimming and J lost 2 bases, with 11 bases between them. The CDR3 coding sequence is TGCGCCAGCAGCTTGTCCCCTCACAACACAGATACGCAGTATTTT. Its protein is CASSLSPHNTDTQYF.